A selection of T cell receptor beta chains follows, all from one sample in a study of early T cells in non-severe SARS-CoV-2 infection. Via MiXCR, TCRdb re-called the 5' RACE reads, giving one row per CDR3 protein. The top ten hold 2.7% of the sample, which has over 60,000 distinct CDR3 sequences, 9.5% to 15% seen once. The input for sequencing was whole blood, taken at baseline. These receptors were obtained from an adult who was a healthcare worker with PCR-confirmed SARS-CoV-2 infection or an uninfected control (not recorded which). CDR3s include the opening cysteine and the closing phenylalanine or tryptophan. D genes are given only for firm matches. Clone size appears in some rows only: once, few, many, or a class for an expanded clone.

CDR3aa,CDR3nt,abundance,v_gene,j_gene,d_gene
CASSLHRTVYTDTQYF,TGTGCCAGCAGCCTCCACCGGACAGTTTACACAGATACGCAGTATTTT,-,TRBV14,TRBJ2-3,-
CASMPGQAEAFF,TGTGCCAGCATGCCAGGACAAGCCGAAGCTTTCTTT,many,TRBV6-6,TRBJ1-1,-
CSADGQTDTQYF,TGCAGTGCTGACGGACAGACAGATACGCAGTATTTT,few,TRBV20-1,TRBJ2-3,-
CASSLGPSYGYTF,TGTGCCAGCAGCTTGGGCCCGTCTTATGGCTACACCTTC,-,TRBV7-2,TRBJ1-2,-
CASKTGDPLREQYF,TGTGCCAGTAAGACAGGGGACCCCCTGCGCGAGCAGTACTTC,many,TRBV2,TRBJ2-7,TRBD1
CASSWTSYNEQFF,TGTGCCAGCAGCTGGACTAGCTACAATGAGCAGTTCTTC,few,TRBV11-2,TRBJ2-1,TRBD2
CASSPGQTGDTQYF,TGTGCCAGCAGCCCCGGACAGACGGGAGATACGCAGTATTTT,-,TRBV11-2,TRBJ2-3,-
CASLRGGLAGELFF,TGTGCCAGCTTACGAGGGGGACTAGCCGGGGAGCTGTTTTTT,-,TRBV6-1,TRBJ2-2,TRBD2
CASSLGPGEQFF,TGTGCCAGCAGCTTAGGGCCCGGAGAGCAGTTCTTC,-,TRBV7-9,TRBJ2-1,-
CSASKFEGQPEQYF,TGCAGTGCTAGTAAGTTTGAAGGACAACCGGAGCAGTACTTC,few,TRBV20-1,TRBJ2-7,-
CASSQGTGYYHYEQYF,TGTGCCAGCAGCCAAGGGACAGGTTACTATCACTACGAGCAGTACTTC,few,TRBV3-1,TRBJ2-7,TRBD1